This entry lists 27 T cell receptor beta chains sequenced from one sample in a study of pediatric ulcerative colitis. The rectum was sampled with one to two pinch biopsies at colonoscopy. Sequencing used immunoSEQ multiplex PCR; TCRdb keeps in-frame clones, though not all of them. The table lists about 18,000 clones, roughly three quarters of them singletons. The source material was gut tissue. Receptors originate from a boy aged 5 to 17 who was a control in a study of pediatric ulcerative colitis.

This clone turned up a few times. This chain joins TRBV28 and TRBJ1-5, with D perhaps TRBD1 (6 bases). Trimming cost V 4 bases and J 4 bases, with 20 bases left between them. In germline, CDR1 is MDHEN, CDR2 SYDVKM. The CDR3 loop spans 17 amino acids. The CDR3: CASSSDSTGNFNQPQHF. The CDR3 nucleotides read TGTGCCAGCAGTTCGGATTCGACAGGAAATTTTAATCAGCCCCAGCATTTT.

CDR3 in DNA: TGTGCCAGTTCTACGGGACAGGGAAAGACTGAAGCTTTCTTT. Amino acid sequence: CASSTGQGKTEAFF. This chain links TRBV6-5 with TRBJ1-1, with 9 bases identical to TRBD1. The CDR3 consists of 14 residues. The V gene's germline CDR1 is MNHEY and CDR2 SVGAGI. V lost 9 bases to trimming and J lost 5 bases; unmatched junction nucleotides: 10.

This clone has only one observation. CDR3 region: CASSGSETYSPLHF. CDR3 coding DNA: TGTGCCAGCAGTGGCTCCGAAACTTATTCACCCCTCCACTTT. The rearrangement uses TRBV9 and TRBJ1-6, with D unclear. CDR3 length: 14 amino acids. From germline, CDR1 is SGDLS and CDR2 YYNGEE. Trimming cost V 5 bases and J 8 bases, with 14 bases left between them.

This chain uses TRBV6-7 with TRBJ1-2; 7 bases align to TRBD1. TRBV6-7 is recorded as an ORF, its role being uncertain. V gave up 1 base and J gave up 6 bases; unmatched junction bases: 14. CDR3 length: 17 residues. This CDR3 reads CASSYFKLTGTENGYTF. CDR3 bases: TGTGCCAGCAGTTACTTTAAGTTGACCGGGACAGAAAATGGCTACACCTTC.

The V and J genes are TRBV6-6 and TRBJ2-4; D is uncertain. Per germline, CDR1 MNHNY and CDR2 SVGAGI (reference sequence). The length of the CDR3 is 15 residues. V lost 8 bases to trimming and J lost 0 bases, with 14 bases between them. For the CDR3, the DNA is TGTGCCAGCGGAAGGCAGGACCCAGCCAAAAACATTCAGTACTTC. As protein: CASGRQDPAKNIQYF.

This chain links TRBV6-6 with TRBJ2-7, with 7 bases matching TRBD1. The V and J ends lost 3 bases and 6 bases, in that order; junction bases with no gene match: 5. In germline, CDR1 is MNHNY, CDR2 SVGAGI (reference sequence). CDR3 length: 13 residues. The CDR3 loop is CASSYSTGREQYF. The CDR3 DNA reads TGTGCCAGCAGTTATTCGACAGGGCGCGAGCAGTACTTC.

Concerning this clone itself: At one of its ends the junction is not consistent with the germline gene, which may arise from a read error. J is TRBJ2-5 and V is TRBV7-3; D is possibly TRBD1 (6 bases). Germline V CDR1 and CDR2: SGHTA, FQGTGA. CDR3 length: 16 amino acids. As DNA, the CDR3 is TGCGCCAGCAGCCAAGGACAGATGTCCCCGTTATTGACCCAGTACTTC. This sequence encodes CASSQGQMSPLLTQYF. Filled out from reference TRBV7-3 and TRBJ2-5, the complete variable domain reads GAGVSQTPSNKVTEKGKYVELRCDPISGHTALYWYRQSLGQGPEFLIYFQGTGAADDSGLPNDRFFAVRPEGSVSTLKIQRTERGDSAVYLCASSQGQMSPLLTQYFGPGTRLLVL.

The chain couples TRBV11-2 to TRBJ2-3, with 7 bases fitting TRBD2. The length of the CDR3 is 15 residues. Germline V gene sequence: CDR1 SGHAT, CDR2 FQNNGV. J was trimmed by 2 bases and V by 5 bases; bases with no gene match: 7. CDR3 sequence reads: CASSPQAGNTDTQYF. CDR3 sequence (DNA): TGTGCCAGCAGCCCGCAAGCGGGAAACACAGATACGCAGTATTTT.

This sequence joins TRBV7-9 and TRBJ1-4; 7 nucleotides agree with TRBD1. The CDR3 consists of 15 residues. Germline V lookup: CDR1 SEHNR, CDR2 FQNEAQ (reference sequence). V lost 5 bases, J lost 4 bases, and 7 bases stayed unmatched. For the CDR3, the DNA is TGTGCCAGCAGCCCGCACAGGGGAATTAATGAAAAACTGTTTTTT. Amino acid sequence: CASSPHRGINEKLFF. Full variable domain (outside the CDR3, taken from reference TRBV7-9 and TRBJ1-4): DTGVSQNPRHKITKRGQNVTFRCDPISEHNRLYWYRQTLGQGPEFLTYFQNEAQLEKSRLLSDRFSAERPKGSFSTLEIQRTEQGDSAMYLCASSPHRGINEKLFFGSGTQLSVL.

The chain combines TRBV9 with TRBJ2-7; D remains unclear. Trimming removed 3 bases at V and 6 bases at J, with 16 bases between. The germline V gene encodes CDR1 SGDLS and CDR2 YYNGEE. The CDR3 covers 14 residues. Here the CDR3 DNA reads TGTGCCAGCAGCGCAGACATGGTTTGGACCGAGCAGTACTTC. Translation: CASSADMVWTEQYF.

V and J are TRBV11-3 and TRBJ1-1; 10 bases map to TRBD1. The length of the CDR3 is 12 residues. V was clipped by 4 bases and J by 12 bases; unmatched bases: 5. CDR1 and CDR2 (germline): SGHNT, YENEEA. CDR3 amino acids: CASSSGTGETFF. CDR3 DNA sequence: TGTGCCAGCAGCTCCGGGACAGGGGAAACTTTCTTT.

V usage is TRBV28 and J usage is TRBJ1-4; the D gene is possibly TRBD1 (6 bases). The CDR3 extends over 11 amino acids. CDR1 and CDR2 (germline): MDHEN, SYDVKM. This CDR3 is CTTGNNEKLFF. The CDR3 DNA is TGTACTACAGGGAACAATGAAAAACTGTTTTTT.

The chain uses TRBV2 and TRBJ2-7, with 8 bases identical to TRBD1. Unmatched junction bases numbered 13, after V lost 8 bases and J lost 4 bases. Germline-derived CDR1 and CDR2 are SNHLY and FYNNEI. The CDR3 extends over 15 amino acids. The CDR3 reads CASSRTGTGLYEQYF. In DNA, the CDR3 is TGTGCCAGCTCCAGAACCGGGACAGGACTTTACGAGCAGTACTTC.

This clone was seen more than once but under ten times. The chain has TRBV4-1 and TRBJ1-3, with D unclear. With 4 bases removed from V and 0 bases from J, the gap between germline ends came to 16 bases. There are 17 residues in the CDR3. Per the germline V gene, CDR1 is MGHRA and CDR2 is YSYEKL. This chain's CDR3 is CASSPRYWGISGNTIYF. The CDR3 coding sequence is TGCGCCAGCAGCCCTCGTTACTGGGGTATCTCTGGAAACACCATATATTTT.

This chain joins TRBV7-3 and TRBJ1-1; no firm D call. The length of the CDR3 is 15 residues. Germline loops: CDR1 SGHTA, CDR2 FQGTGA. V was clipped by 5 bases and J by 1 base, with 14 bases between them. The CDR3 sequence is CASSLSQAWNTEAFF. CDR3 coding DNA: TGTGCCAGCAGCCTATCCCAGGCATGGAACACTGAAGCTTTCTTT.

V is TRBV19 and J is TRBJ2-7; 7 positions match TRBD1. V was clipped by 5 bases and J by 0 bases; unmatched bases: 4. This CDR3 has 14 residues. The germline V gene encodes CDR1 LNHDA and CDR2 SQIVND (reference sequence). CDR3 residues: CASSGTGASYEQYF. CDR3 sequence (DNA): TGTGCCAGTAGTGGCACAGGGGCCTCCTACGAGCAGTACTTC.

CDR3 sequence (DNA): TGCGCCAGCAGCCGGTTCATTACTAGCGGGAGAGGCGATGAGCAGTTCTTC. Protein product: CASSRFITSGRGDEQFF. V and J are TRBV4-1 and TRBJ2-1, with 11 bases matching TRBD2. This CDR3 is built from 17 residues. Germline V lookup: CDR1 MGHRA, CDR2 YSYEKL. Trimming took 4 bases from V and 8 from J; bases not matched to a gene: 13.

The V and J genes are TRBV2 and TRBJ1-1; D unclear. The CDR3 extends over 10 amino acids. Germline values: CDR1 SNHLY, CDR2 FYNNEI. V shed 6 bases and J shed 8 bases, with 7 bases lying between them. The CDR3 DNA follows: TGTGCCAGCAGACAGAAGGAAGCTTTCTTT. Translating gives CASRQKEAFF.

V gene TRBV27 combines with J gene TRBJ1-1, with D hard to call. In germline, CDR1 is MNHEY, CDR2 SMNVEV (reference sequence). V lost 2 bases to trimming and J lost 1 base, with 11 bases between them. The CDR3 is 15 residues long. The CDR3 coding sequence is TGTGCCAGCAGTTTACGGGATGTGGGGAACACTGAAGCTTTCTTT. It translates to CASSLRDVGNTEAFF.

The rearrangement links TRBV11-2 to TRBJ2-7; D may be TRBD1 (5 bases). Deletions cut 3 bases from V and 5 bases from J, with 17 bases between. This CDR3 comprises 15 residues. Germline V CDR1 and CDR2: SGHAT, FQNNGV. DNA of the CDR3: TGTGCCAGCAGCTTGTCCACTCAGGGAACCCACGAGCAGTACTTC. It yields the protein CASSLSTQGTHEQYF.

The V gene is TRBV21-1, the J gene TRBJ2-7; the tabulated D call, TRBD2, remains unverified against the DNA. TRBV21-1 is termed a pseudogene. This CDR3 has 14 amino acids. In DNA, the CDR3 is TGTGCCAGCAGCATCTCTAGATGCCCTCGCGAGCAGTACTTC. Translation: CASSISRCPREQYF.

J is TRBJ2-3 and V is TRBV10-3; 10 bases map to TRBD2. CDR3 length equals 14 residues. Per germline, CDR1 ENHRY and CDR2 SYGVKD. Trimming cost V 5 bases and J 5 bases; bases outside gene matches: 4. The DNA of the CDR3 is TGTGCCATCAGTCCGGGACTAGCGAAAGATACGCAGTATTTT. This codes for CAISPGLAKDTQYF.

To note about this clone: Other DNA sequences of this sample code for an identical CDR3. The chain links TRBV7-2 to TRBJ2-1, with 11 nucleotides matching TRBD2. The length of the CDR3 is 17 residues. J was trimmed by 5 bases and V by 5 bases; bases with no gene match: 11. The germline gives CDR1 SGHTA, CDR2 FQGNSA. CDR3 nucleotides: TGTGCCAGCAGCCCGCCAACCGGGACTAGCGGCCACAATGAGCAGTTCTTC. Its translation: CASSPPTGTSGHNEQFF.

The chain is built from TRBV19 and TRBJ2-2, with D perhaps TRBD2 (6 bases). This CDR3 region has 14 residues. V was cut by 7 bases and J by 6 bases, with 15 bases left in between. Germline V CDR1 and CDR2: LNHDA, SQIVND (reference sequence). CDR3 sequence reads: CASTEMGGAGELFF. CDR3 coding DNA: TGTGCCAGTACCGAGATGGGAGGCGCCGGGGAGCTGTTTTTT. Full variable domain (outside the CDR3, taken from reference TRBV19 and TRBJ2-2): DGGITQSPKYLFRKEGQNVTLSCEQNLNHDAMYWYRQDPGQGLRLIYYSQIVNDFQKGDIAEGYSVSREKKESFPLTVTSAQKNPTAFYLCASTEMGGAGELFFGEGSRLTVL.

The chain employs TRBV6-5 and TRBJ2-7; 12 positions agree with TRBD2. Trimming at V came to 5 bases and at J to 7 bases, leaving 3 bases not matched to a gene. The germline V gene has CDR1 MNHEY and CDR2 SVGAGI. CDR3 length: 13 amino acids. Written as DNA, the CDR3 is TGTGCCAGCAGTCTAGCGGGAGGGAATGAGCAGTACTTC. Translating it yields CASSLAGGNEQYF.

The rearrangement uses TRBV4-2 and TRBJ2-1; either TRBD1 or TRBD2 may fit D (6 bases each). V was cut by 1 base and J by 8 bases, with 18 bases left in between. The CDR3 sequence is 16 residues long. Germline V gene lookup returns CDR1 LGHNA and CDR2 YNFKEQ. CDR3 nucleotide sequence: TGTGCCAGCAGCCAAGGGGGGGACATCAGAGGAGATGAGCAGTTCTTC. It is translated as CASSQGGDIRGDEQFF.

The gene calls are TRBV7-2 and TRBJ2-1, with TRBD2 as a possible D gene (6 bases). The germline CDR1 and CDR2 sequences are SGHTA and FQGNSA. The length of the CDR3 is 18 residues. V was cut by 4 bases and J by 4 bases, with 23 bases left in between. The DNA for the CDR3 is TGTGCCAGCAGCTCTCGCTTGGGGGGTTACCTCTATTACAATGAGCAGTTCTTC. This sequence encodes CASSSRLGGYLYYNEQFF.